The T cell receptor (beta chain) under discussion was sequenced for a study of blood T cell repertoires in COVID-19. Study-wide context: Samples of COVID-19 (acute and convalescent) were obtained from the United States, Italy and Spain.

Generated by immunoSEQ multiplex PCR, the TCRdb table keeps only in-frame clones and is missing some. There are approximately 220,000 clones in the sample; 70% to 90% occur only once, and approximately 2.6% lies in the top ten. Only a few counts were recorded for this clone. The V and J ends lost 4 bases and 7 bases, in that order; junction bases with no gene match: 10. Germline CDR1 SGDLS, CDR2 YYNGEE. CDR3 size: 16 residues. The clonotype originates from a man in his forties or fifties who had recovered from COVID-19. The chain combines TRBV9 with TRBJ1-4; the match to TRBD1 covers 10 bases. The material sequenced was peripheral blood. The chain's CDR3 is CASSSRQGARGEKLFF. CDR3 coding DNA: TGTGCCAGCAGCTCGCGACAGGGGGCGCGGGGTGAAAAACTGTTTTTT.